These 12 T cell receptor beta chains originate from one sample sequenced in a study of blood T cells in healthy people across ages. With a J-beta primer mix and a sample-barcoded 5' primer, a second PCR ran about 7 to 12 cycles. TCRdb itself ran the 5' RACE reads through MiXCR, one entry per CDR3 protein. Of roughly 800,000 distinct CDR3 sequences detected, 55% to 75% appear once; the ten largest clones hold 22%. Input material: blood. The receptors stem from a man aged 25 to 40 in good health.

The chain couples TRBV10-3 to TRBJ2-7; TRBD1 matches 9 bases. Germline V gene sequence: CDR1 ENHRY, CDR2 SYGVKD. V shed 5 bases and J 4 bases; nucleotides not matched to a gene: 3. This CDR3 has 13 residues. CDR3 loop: CAISTGGDYEQYF. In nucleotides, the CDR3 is TGTGCCATCAGTACAGGGGGCGATTACGAGCAGTACTTC.

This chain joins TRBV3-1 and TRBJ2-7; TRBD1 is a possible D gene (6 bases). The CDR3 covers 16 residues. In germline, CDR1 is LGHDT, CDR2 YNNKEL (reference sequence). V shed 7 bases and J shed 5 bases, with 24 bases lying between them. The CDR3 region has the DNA TGTGCCAGCACTACCCCGGGACAATCCCCGGAGGACGAGCAGTACTTC. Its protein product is CASTTPGQSPEDEQYF.

Here the CDR3 reads CSVEKAGVPYEQYF. The CDR3 bases are TGCAGCGTTGAAAAGGCAGGGGTTCCCTACGAGCAGTACTTC. This chain links TRBV29-1 with TRBJ2-5, with D maybe TRBD1 (6 bases). The J call may be incorrect, as the DNA end agrees better with TRBJ2-7. Germline V gene lookup returns CDR1 SQVTM and CDR2 ANQGSEA. There are 14 residues in the CDR3.

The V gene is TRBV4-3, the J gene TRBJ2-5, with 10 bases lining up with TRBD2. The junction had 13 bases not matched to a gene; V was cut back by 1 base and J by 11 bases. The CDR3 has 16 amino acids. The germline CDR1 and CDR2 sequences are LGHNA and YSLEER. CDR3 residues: CASSQALAGVGNEQYF. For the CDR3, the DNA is TGCGCCAGCAGCCAAGCGCTAGCGGGAGTGGGCAATGAGCAGTACTTC.

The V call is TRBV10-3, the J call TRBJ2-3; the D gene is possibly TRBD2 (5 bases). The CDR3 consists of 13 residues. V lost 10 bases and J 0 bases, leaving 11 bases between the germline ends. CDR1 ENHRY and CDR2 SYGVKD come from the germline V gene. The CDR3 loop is CATRTGSTDTQYF. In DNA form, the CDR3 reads TGTGCCACCAGAACGGGGAGCACAGATACGCAGTATTTT.

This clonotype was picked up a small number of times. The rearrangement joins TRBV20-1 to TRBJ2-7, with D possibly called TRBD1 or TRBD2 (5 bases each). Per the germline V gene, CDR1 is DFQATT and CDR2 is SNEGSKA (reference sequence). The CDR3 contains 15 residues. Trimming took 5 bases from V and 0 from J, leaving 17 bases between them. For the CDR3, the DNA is TGCAGTGCTTCCACCTCCGGGGCCCTCTCCTACGAGCAGTACTTC. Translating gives CSASTSGALSYEQYF.

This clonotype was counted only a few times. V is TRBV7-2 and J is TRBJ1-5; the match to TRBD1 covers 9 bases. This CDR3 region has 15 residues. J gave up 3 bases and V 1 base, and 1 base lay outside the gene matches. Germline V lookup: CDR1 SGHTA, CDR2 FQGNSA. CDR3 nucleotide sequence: TGTGCCAGCAGCTTAGGACAGGGGGACAATCAGCCCCAGCATTTT. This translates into CASSLGQGDNQPQHF.

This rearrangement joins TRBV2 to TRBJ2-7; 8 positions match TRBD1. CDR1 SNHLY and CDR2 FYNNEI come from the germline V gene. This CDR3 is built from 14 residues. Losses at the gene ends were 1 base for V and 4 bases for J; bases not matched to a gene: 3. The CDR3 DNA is TGTGCCAGCAGTGAAGGGACAGGGTGGTACGAGCAGTACTTC. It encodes CASSEGTGWYEQYF. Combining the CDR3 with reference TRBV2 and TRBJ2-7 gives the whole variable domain EPEVTQTPSHQVTQMGQEVILRCVPISNHLYFYWYRQILGQKVEFLVSFYNNEISEKSEIFDDQFSVERPDGSNFTLKIRSTKLEDSAMYFCASSEGTGWYEQYFGPGTRLTVT.

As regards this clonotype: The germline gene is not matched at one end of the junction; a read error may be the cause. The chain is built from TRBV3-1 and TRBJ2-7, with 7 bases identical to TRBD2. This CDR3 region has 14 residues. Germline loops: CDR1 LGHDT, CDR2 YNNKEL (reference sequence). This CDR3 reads CTSSQTVRGTSRYF. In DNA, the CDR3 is TGTACCAGCAGCCAAACGGTGCGGGGGACCTCGAGGTACTTC.

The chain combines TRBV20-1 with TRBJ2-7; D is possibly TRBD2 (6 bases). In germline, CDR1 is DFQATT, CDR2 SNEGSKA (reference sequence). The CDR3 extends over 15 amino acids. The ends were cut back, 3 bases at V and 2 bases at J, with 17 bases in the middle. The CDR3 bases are TGCAGTGCTAGTGGGGAGGTGGGTCCCACCTACGAGCAGTACTTC. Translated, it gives CSASGEVGPTYEQYF.

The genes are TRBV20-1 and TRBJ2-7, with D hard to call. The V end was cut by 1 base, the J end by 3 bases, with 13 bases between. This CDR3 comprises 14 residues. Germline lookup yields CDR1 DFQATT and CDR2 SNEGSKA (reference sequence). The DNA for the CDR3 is TGCAGTGCTAGAGTGCCGCTCGGCAACTACGAGCAGTACTTC. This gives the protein CSARVPLGNYEQYF.

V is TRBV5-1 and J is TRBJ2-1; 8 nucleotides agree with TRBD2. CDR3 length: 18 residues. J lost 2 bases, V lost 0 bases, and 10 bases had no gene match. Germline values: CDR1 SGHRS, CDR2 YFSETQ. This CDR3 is CASSLDLAGRWPYNEQFF. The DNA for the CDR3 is TGCGCCAGCAGCTTGGATCTAGCGGGCCGTTGGCCCTACAATGAGCAGTTCTTC.